This T cell receptor (beta chain) derives from a study of Graves' ophthalmopathy and Graves' hyperthyroidism. Amplified material comprised TCR beta CDR3 regions derived from RNA transcripts. HTBI-primed first-round RT-PCR preceded second-round multiplex PCR. TCRdb recomputed calls from the multiplex PCR reads with MiXCR, one row per CDR3 protein. The top ten clones hold roughly 10% of a sample with about 1.2 million distinct CDR3 sequences, about 35% of them seen once. V lost 5 bases, J lost 3 bases, and 14 bases lay in between. CDR1 and CDR2 from the germline V gene are MGHDK and SYGVNS. This CDR3 contains 14 residues.

The gene calls are TRBV25-1 and TRBJ2-7, with D perhaps matching TRBD1 or TRBD2 (5 bases each). The source of this sequence is an adult man with Graves' hyperthyroidism. The sample taken for sequencing was peripheral blood or thyroid tissue (not recorded which). In DNA form, the CDR3 reads TGTGCCAGCAGTCCCCTTGGGGGTGTCTACGAGCAGTACTTC. Its translation: CASSPLGGVYEQYF.